This T cell receptor beta chain comes out of a study of identical twins. A single record per CDR3 protein comes from TCRdb applying MiXCR to the 5' RACE reads. The table shows about 530,000 distinct CDR3 sequences, with 12% to 15% occurring only once. With 5 bases removed from V and 6 bases from J, the gap between germline ends came to 16 bases. From germline, CDR1 is DFQATT and CDR2 SNEGSKA (reference sequence). This CDR3 spans 14 amino acids. Findings of the study overall: Zero-insertion results could be subject to partial confounding by invariant MAIT and iNKT cells.

Concerning this clonotype itself: Its antigen is as yet unknown.

This sample also belongs to another study, concerning yellow fever vaccine responses in identical twins.

The chain is built from TRBV20-1 and TRBJ2-2; possibly TRBD1 or TRBD2 for D (6 bases each). The TCR sequence derives from a woman between 18 and 30 years old in good health. The sequencing sample was made of CD4+ T cells sorted from blood. This CDR3 reads CSAPRRGMSGELFF. The CDR3 DNA follows: TGCAGTGCTCCGAGGAGGGGGATGTCCGGGGAGCTGTTTTTT.